The subject of this entry is one T cell receptor beta chain. This sample is part of a study of blood T cell repertoires in COVID-19. Study background: The study drew acute and convalescent COVID-19 samples from the United States, Italy and Spain. Nucleic acid was either cDNA or gDNA, and it came from T cells, B-cell-depleted T cells, or PBMCs.

J lost 9 bases, V lost 1 base, and 1 base had no gene match. Germline CDR1 is SGHVS and CDR2 is FQNEAQ. CDR3 length: 12 amino acids. Study processing details: Amplification from reference gene primers served as the basis for estimated nucleated cell counts. This table comes from immunoSEQ multiplex PCR, and its TCRdb copy is limited to in-frame clones, with some not included. V and J calls and clone size are those listed in that table; D and trimming were worked out from the DNA. Of 300,000 or so clones listed, around 86% are singletons. The V gene is TRBV7-8, the J gene TRBJ1-1; 8 positions agree with TRBD1. The clonotype originates from a middle-aged man with active or convalescent COVID-19. What was sequenced was peripheral blood. This CDR3 is CASSLGRGQAFF. DNA for the CDR3: TGTGCCAGCAGCTTAGGCAGGGGGCAAGCTTTCTTT.